This TCR beta chain was found in a study of blood T cell repertoires in COVID-19. For the study at large: The study drew acute and convalescent COVID-19 samples from the United States, Italy and Spain. From T cells, B-cell-depleted T cells, or PBMCs came the material, which was cDNA or gDNA.

The V segment lost 2 bases and the J segment 4 bases; nucleotides outside the gene matches: 5. The germline V gene encodes CDR1 KGHSH and CDR2 LQKENI. The CDR3 is made up of 15 amino acids. Source study methods: Estimated nucleated cell counts came from reference gene primer amplification. Sequencing was performed with immunoSEQ multiplex PCR; in TCRdb, only in-frame clones are kept and a portion is missing. V, J and clone size derive from that table, while D and trimming were established from the DNA sequence. The table shows about 200,000 clones, with 65% to 85% occurring only once. The rearrangement links TRBV18 to TRBJ1-5; TRBD1 aligns across 7 bases. The receptor's source is a woman between 40 and 50 years old with acute COVID-19. The sequenced material came from PBMCs or T cells enriched from blood (not recorded which). CDR3 in DNA: TGTGCCAGCTCACCAGGGGCAGGGGGGAATCAGCCCCAGCATTTT. Translating it yields CASSPGAGGNQPQHF.